These 8 T cell receptor beta chains originate from one sample sequenced in a study of beta chain features in type 1 diabetes. Isolated RNA was reverse transcribed in full, so expressed TCRB transcripts were sequenced. Profiling relied on immunoSEQ multiplex PCR, and the TCRdb table lists in-frame clones only, not all of them. The data contain 300,000 to 350,000 clones, 7% to 9% of them singletons. The sample consisted of central memory CD4+ T cells from blood. Every receptor here comes from a woman between 18 and 29 years old in good health.

In this sample, this clone turned up many times. This chain joins TRBV27 and TRBJ2-5; D remains unclear. In germline, CDR1 is MNHEY, CDR2 SMNVEV (reference sequence). The CDR3 sequence is 13 residues long. Trimming removed 2 bases at V and 5 bases at J, with 9 bases between. CDR3 protein: CASSLAPRETQYF. In DNA, the CDR3 is TGTGCCAGCAGTTTAGCACCGCGGGAGACCCAGTACTTC.

This clone was recorded a few times. V is TRBV6-1 and J is TRBJ1-5; D call uncertain. V gave up 2 bases and J gave up 6 bases, with 17 bases separating them. CDR3 length: 16 residues. Germline-derived CDR1 and CDR2 are MNHNS and SASEGT. As DNA, the CDR3 is TGTGCCAGCAGTGAATTGGGAGGCGTTATGGCTCAGCCCCAGCATTTT. It codes for CASSELGGVMAQPQHF.

This rearrangement joins TRBV28 to TRBJ2-3; 13 bases are a match to TRBD2. The CDR3 loop spans 16 amino acids. The germline CDR1 and CDR2 sequences are MDHEN and SYDVKM. V gave up 6 bases and J gave up 3 bases; unmatched junction bases: 6. For the CDR3, the DNA is TGTGCCAGCAGCCACGGACTAGCGGGAGTGACAGATACGCAGTATTTT. The encoded protein is CASSHGLAGVTDTQYF.

The table lists this clone with many counts. This sequence joins TRBV7-9 and TRBJ2-7; a weak D match, TRBD2 (5 bases). V dropped 5 bases and J dropped 2 bases, with 10 bases sitting between them. Germline CDR1 and CDR2: SEHNR and FQNEAQ (reference sequence). The CDR3 runs to 13 residues. The CDR3 coding sequence is TGTGCCAGCAGCCCCTCGGGAACCTACGAGCAGTACTTC. Translating gives CASSPSGTYEQYF. Together with reference TRBV7-9 and TRBJ2-7, the CDR3 gives the full variable domain: DTGVSQNPRHKITKRGQNVTFRCDPISEHNRLYWYRQTLGQGPEFLTYFQNEAQLEKSRLLSDRFSAERPKGSFSTLEIQRTEQGDSAMYLCASSPSGTYEQYFGPGTRLTVT.

The sample holds a few counts of this clone. The chain carries TRBV29-1 and TRBJ1-1; D is unresolved. The CDR3 runs to 14 residues. V was shortened by 3 bases and J by 1 base, with 12 bases between the two germline ends. The germline gives CDR1 SQVTM, CDR2 ANQGSEA. CDR3 amino acids: CSVDFGFSNTEAFF. CDR3 bases: TGCAGCGTTGATTTCGGCTTTTCGAACACTGAAGCTTTCTTT.

This clone was counted many times. A read error may produce the germline difference seen at one junction end. V usage is TRBV28 and J usage is TRBJ2-1; 9 bases map to TRBD1. The CDR3 runs to 12 residues. Germline V gives CDR1 MDHEN, CDR2 SYDVKM. In DNA form, the CDR3 reads TGTGCCAGCAGTTTACCCGCGGGACAGGGCCTCTTC. Residues: CASSLPAGQGLF.

V is TRBV7-2 and J is TRBJ2-5, with a possible D match to TRBD2 (5 bases). Germline-derived CDR1 and CDR2 are SGHTA and FQGNSA. The V and J ends lost 4 bases and 2 bases respectively, with 8 bases between them. This CDR3 is 13 amino acids long. The CDR3 DNA is TGTGCCAGCAGCTATGGGAGTCAAGAGACCCAGTACTTC. It translates to CASSYGSQETQYF.

There are many counts of this clone. V and J are TRBV7-2 and TRBJ2-7, with D perhaps TRBD1 (5 bases). This CDR3 is 14 amino acids long. Germline CDR1 SGHTA, CDR2 FQGNSA. V lost 1 base and J 4 bases, leaving 11 bases between the germline ends. This CDR3 is CASSLGVGVYEQYF. As DNA, the CDR3 is TGTGCCAGCAGCTTAGGGGTAGGGGTTTACGAGCAGTACTTC.